This T cell receptor (beta chain) is from a study of CD8 T cells in Susac syndrome. The RNA, about 0.45 to 1 ug, was put through reverse transcription using random hexamers. Multiplex PCR with immunoSEQ amplified the TCR beta CDR3 across 54 Vbeta and 13 Jbeta. In TCRdb, the immunoSEQ multiplex PCR reads were re-called with MiXCR into one record per CDR3 protein. This sample has about 190,000 distinct CDR3 sequences, with more than 90% found just once. The authors carried out high-throughput sequencing of TCR beta. They applied it to CD8+ and CD4+ T cells obtained from blood. Fulfillment of recently defined diagnostic criteria for definite or probable disease was shown by the patients with Susac syndrome. V shed 2 bases and J 6 bases; nucleotides not matched to a gene: 9. The germline CDR1 and CDR2 sequences are SNHLY and FYNNEI. The CDR3 runs to 16 residues.

The source of this sequence is a human donor with Susac syndrome. The sample comprised CD4+ T cells from PBMCs. V and J are TRBV2 and TRBJ2-1; TRBD2 agrees at 8 bases. The CDR3 DNA follows: TGTGCCAGCAGTGAACTAGGACTAGCTACTCCCAATGAGCAGTTCTTC. Its protein is CASSELGLATPNEQFF.